This T cell receptor beta chain was captured in a study of T-cell reconstitution after alpha-beta-depleted transplantation in children. Unique molecular identifiers were incorporated when the TCRbeta library was constructed. Each CDR3 protein gets one entry after TCRdb re-called the PCR reads with MiXCR. Of about 420,000 distinct CDR3 sequences in the sample, around 9.9% were seen once. The trim removed 7 bases at V and 4 bases at J, leaving 2 bases unmatched. Germline V CDR1 and CDR2: MNHNS, SASEGT. This CDR3 has 15 amino acids. The V and J genes are TRBV6-1 and TRBJ2-3; 16 positions match TRBD2. Sequenced material: PBMCs from the stem cell graft donor, taken from the stem cell graft. The clonotype was recovered from a human donor who donated a stem cell graft to a child with acute myeloid leukemia. In nucleotides, the CDR3 is TGTGCCAGCATGGGACTAGCGGGGGGGCCAGATACGCAGTATTTT. This codes for CASMGLAGGPDTQYF.